This is a list of T cell receptor beta chains from one sample in a study of blood T cell repertoires in COVID-19. Sequenced by immunoSEQ multiplex PCR; TCRdb stores in-frame clones only, minus some. This table has 300,000 to 350,000 clones, 87% appearing once. The sequenced sample was PBMCs or T cells enriched from blood (not recorded which). These receptors were obtained from a woman in her late teens or twenties who had recovered from COVID-19. Both conserved end residues are part of each CDR3. The D gene is left open where the match is weak. The size field is filled for only some rows; it gives once, few, many or a size class.

cdr3_nt cdr3_aa j_call clone_size v_call d_call
TGTGCCAGCAGTGAACTAGCGGGGGCCAATGAGCAGTTCTTC CASSELAGANEQFF TRBJ2-1 . TRBV2 TRBD2
TGTGCCTGGAGTGAGACAGGGGGGGCTGAAGCTTTCTTT CAWSETGGAEAFF TRBJ1-1 . TRBV30 TRBD1
TGTGCCAGCAGTTACGGGACAAGTTCCTACGAGCAGTACTTC CASSYGTSSYEQYF TRBJ2-7 . TRBV6-2/TRBV6-3 .
TGTGCCAGCAACATTCCTAGGACTAGCGGGGGACGGACAGATACGCAGTATTTT CASNIPRTSGGRTDTQYF TRBJ2-3 . TRBV7-2 TRBD2
TGTGCCAGCTCACCAGGACTAGCGGGGGAACCGAACACCGGGGAGCTGTTTTTT CASSPGLAGEPNTGELFF TRBJ2-2 . TRBV18 TRBD2
TGTGCCAGCACAAGGGGTGACACTGAAGCTTTCTTT CASTRGDTEAFF TRBJ1-1 . TRBV6-5 .
TGTGCCAGCAGCGCCGGGACTAGCGGGGTGTCGGATACGCAGTATTTT CASSAGTSGVSDTQYF TRBJ2-3 . TRBV9 TRBD2
TGTGCCAGCAGGCCCGAAGCGGGGGGGGAGACCCAGTACTTC CASRPEAGGETQYF TRBJ2-5 . TRBV7-2 TRBD2
TGTGCCACCAGTGGCTCGGAGCGGGCTAGCGGGAGAGTGAATGAGCAGTTCTTC CATSGSERASGRVNEQFF TRBJ2-1 . TRBV24-1 TRBD2
TGTGCCAGCAGCCAAGACTACAGGAGTTCCTACGAGCAGTACTTC CASSQDYRSSYEQYF TRBJ2-7 . TRBV3-1/TRBV3-2 .
TGTGCCAGCAGCCCGGACAGAGACTATGGCTACACCTTC CASSPDRDYGYTF TRBJ1-2 once TRBV7-9 .
TGTGCCAGCAGAACGGACAGGTTTGGTTCACCCCTCCACTTT CASRTDRFGSPLHF TRBJ1-6 . TRBV6-5 TRBD1
TGCGCCAGCAGCTGGAAGGGAGGGCGTAAGGATGGCTACACCTTC CASSWKGGRKDGYTF TRBJ1-2 . TRBV5-1 .
TGTGCCAGCGCAATCAGGGTCGACAATGAGCAGTTCTTC CASAIRVDNEQFF TRBJ2-1 . TRBV6-5 .
TGTGCCAGCAGTTCACCCCCCGGGGGGGGCACTGAAGCTTTCTTT CASSSPPGGGTEAFF TRBJ1-1 . TRBV28 .
TGTGCCAGCAGCGTATCCGGGTGGGAGACCCAGTACTTC CASSVSGWETQYF TRBJ2-5 few TRBV9 .
TGTGCCAGCAGTTGGGGGACAGGGGGCGCGATATCCTACGAGCAGTACTTC CASSWGTGGAISYEQYF TRBJ2-7 once TRBV28 TRBD1
TGTGCCAGCAGGACAGGGTACGGAGATACGCAGTATTTT CASRTGYGDTQYF TRBJ2-3 . TRBV11-1 TRBD1
TGTGCCAGCGGGAGGGCGTTTAATATTGGCACTGAAGCTTTCTTT CASGRAFNIGTEAFF TRBJ1-1 . TRBV6-5 .
TGTGCCAGCAGCATACAGGGGGCGGGGGAAAAACTGTTTTTT CASSIQGAGEKLFF TRBJ1-4 once TRBV5-5 TRBD1
TGTGCCAGCAGCCCGTCGGGGTCGACTGAAGCTTTCTTT CASSPSGSTEAFF TRBJ1-1 . TRBV5-4 .
TGTGCCAGCAGCTTAGTTCTCTCCCGAGGCATCAAAAACAATGAGCAGTTCTTC CASSLVLSRGIKNNEQFF TRBJ2-1 . TRBV7-9 .
TGTGCCAGCACCTCGGACAGGGGGTTTGAAGCTTTCTTT CASTSDRGFEAFF TRBJ1-1 . TRBV28 TRBD1
TGTGCCAGCAGCTTATCGGGGGGGAGCTCCTACAATGAGCAGTTCTTC CASSLSGGSSYNEQFF TRBJ2-1 . TRBV7-8 TRBD2
TGCGCCAGCCTGGGGAGGGCGAACACCGGGGAGCTGTTTTTT CASLGRANTGELFF TRBJ2-2 once TRBV10-2 TRBD2
TGTGCCACCAGTGACGGACAGGGTACTCCTGGGGCCAACGTCCTGACTTTC CATSDGQGTPGANVLTF TRBJ2-6 . TRBV24-1 TRBD1
TGCGCCAGCAGCCAAGGGGGGGGTATTGTTGGTGGCTACACCTTC CASSQGGGIVGGYTF TRBJ1-2 . TRBV4-3 .
TGCACCAGCAGCCTCGTCGGCTACACCTTC CTSSLVGYTF TRBJ1-2 . TRBV1 .
TGTGCCAGTAAGGAACTAGCGGGTTACAATGAGCAGTTCTTC CASKELAGYNEQFF TRBJ2-1 . TRBV19 TRBD2
TGTGCCAGCAGTGAAGCTGGACTAGCGGGAACCGAGCAGTACTTC CASSEAGLAGTEQYF TRBJ2-7 . TRBV2 TRBD2
TGTGCCAGCAGCCAATCGCTGGGGCGGGGAGCAGATACGCAGTATTTT CASSQSLGRGADTQYF TRBJ2-3 . TRBV3-1/TRBV3-2 .
TGCGCCAGCTTGGAACAGGGTGACACTGAAGCTTTCTTT CASLEQGDTEAFF TRBJ1-1 . TRBV5-1 .
TGTGCCAGCAGTTTATCCGAGGGAGCGGGAGGGTACGAGCAGTACTTC CASSLSEGAGGYEQYF TRBJ2-7 . TRBV27 TRBD2
TGCAGCGTCGTGATGGGGAGCTATGGCTACACCTTC CSVVMGSYGYTF TRBJ1-2 once TRBV29-1 .
TGTGCCAGCTCACCACGGTCCCTAGCGGGAGGCCAGAACACCGGGGAGCTGTTTTTT CASSPRSLAGGQNTGELFF TRBJ2-2 once TRBV18 TRBD2
TGTGCCAGCAGACCCAGACTAGCGGGAGGGTTTGAGCAGTTCTTC CASRPRLAGGFEQFF TRBJ2-1 . TRBV6-5 TRBD2
TGTGCCAGCTCACCAGATGTTCGGGACACCTACACCTTC CASSPDVRDTYTF TRBJ1-2 once TRBV18 .
TGCAGTGCTAGTTCTAGCGGCTATAGCTACGAGCAGTACTTC CSASSSGYSYEQYF TRBJ2-7 . TRBV20-1 TRBD2
TGTGCCAGCAGCTTTCTCCAGGCCGCGTATGGCTACACCTTC CASSFLQAAYGYTF TRBJ1-2 . TRBV7-2 .
TGTGCCAGCAGCCAAGGGACAGAACATAAGTACTTC CASSQGTEHKYF TRBJ2-7 few TRBV3-1/TRBV3-2 .
TGTGCCAGCAGCTCGGGTGGGGGCCACCCGAACACCGGGGAGCTGTTTTTT CASSSGGGHPNTGELFF TRBJ2-2 . TRBV4-2 .
TGCGCCAGCAGCCAAGAAGCAAGGGGAGGATACTATGGCTACACCTTC CASSQEARGGYYGYTF TRBJ1-2 . TRBV4-1 .
TGTGCCAGCAGTCCCCCGGGACAGGGAAACTATGGCTACACCTTC CASSPPGQGNYGYTF TRBJ1-2 . TRBV27 TRBD1
TGTGCCAGCAGCCCCGGGACTAGCGGGACGGAGACCCAGTACTTC CASSPGTSGTETQYF TRBJ2-5 once TRBV9 TRBD2
TGTGCCAGCAGCATGGCGACAGCCGGCGGGGACACCATATATTTT CASSMATAGGDTIYF TRBJ1-3 . TRBV28 .
TGTGCCAGCAGTTTAAGTGGCAGGGGGACCTTC CASSLSGRGTF TRBJ1-2 . TRBV28 TRBD1
TGTGCCAGCAGCCCCAACTATAGCGGGAGGGCCGGAGGAGAGACCCAGTACTTC CASSPNYSGRAGGETQYF TRBJ2-5 . TRBV4-2 TRBD2
TGTGCCAGCAGTTCGAACAGGGGTTATGGCTACACCTTC CASSSNRGYGYTF TRBJ1-2 . TRBV28 TRBD1
TGTGCCAGCAGACCCGACAGGGGACGGTACTATGGCTACACCTTC CASRPDRGRYYGYTF TRBJ1-2 once TRBV6-5 TRBD1
TGTGCCAGCAGCAGTCCGGGACAGGGAACGGAGACCCAGTACTTC CASSSPGQGTETQYF TRBJ2-5 . TRBV28 TRBD1
TGCGCCAGCAGCCAAGGCGCTCAGGGGGCAAATTCACCCCTCCACTTT CASSQGAQGANSPLHF TRBJ1-6 . TRBV4-3 TRBD1
TGTGCCTCCACATCCGGGTCTGAAGCTTTCTTT CASTSGSEAFF TRBJ1-1 . TRBV28 .